The 23 T cell receptor beta chains in this list originate from one sample, sequenced in a study of blood T cell repertoires in COVID-19. Data came from immunoSEQ multiplex PCR; TCRdb stores just in-frame clones and leaves some out. Here the sample spans roughly 150,000 clones, 60% to 80% being singletons. The sequenced material came from peripheral blood. The receptors stem from a man between 60 and 75 years old who had recovered from COVID-19.

V usage is TRBV2 and J usage is TRBJ1-5; D gene ambiguous. V dropped 3 bases and J dropped 0 bases, with 9 bases sitting between them. The germline CDR1 and CDR2 sequences are SNHLY and FYNNEI. This CDR3 spans 15 amino acids. The CDR3 nucleotides are TGTGCCAGCAGTGACGGAGCACATAGCAATCAGCCCCAGCATTTT. Protein sequence: CASSDGAHSNQPQHF.

This chain connects TRBV4-1 to TRBJ1-6; no clear D. Germline assignment: CDR1 MGHRA and CDR2 YSYEKL. V lost 2 bases and J 9 bases, leaving 20 bases between the germline ends. This CDR3 comprises 17 residues. CDR3 coding DNA: TGCGCCAGCAGCCAATCCAGCCACCGCCAGCGTGGTTCACCCCTCCACTTT. Amino acid sequence: CASSQSSHRQRGSPLHF.

V and J are TRBV18 and TRBJ2-7; 7 nucleotides agree with TRBD2. Germline CDR1 KGHSH, CDR2 LQKENI. V was pared by 5 bases and J by 1 base, with 8 bases of the junction left unmatched. The length of the CDR3 is 15 residues. In DNA, the CDR3 is TGTGCCAGCTCAACCCGACTAGCCTCGTCCTACGAGCAGTACTTC. Amino acids: CASSTRLASSYEQYF.

In DNA, the CDR3 is TGTGCCAGCTGCCTAGCGGGAGAAACACAAGAGACCCAGTACTTC. Protein: CASCLAGETQETQYF. The rearrangement joins TRBV28 to TRBJ2-5; 10 bases are a match to TRBD2. Germline-derived CDR1 and CDR2 are MDHEN and SYDVKM. V lost 8 bases, J lost 2 bases, and 8 bases stayed unmatched. CDR3 length: 15 amino acids. The entire variable domain, with the rest obtained from reference TRBV28 and TRBJ2-5, is as follows: DVKVTQSSRYLVKRTGEKVFLECVQDMDHENMFWYRQDPGLGLRLIYFSYDVKMKEKGDIPEGYSVSREKKERFSLILESASTNQTSMYLCASCLAGETQETQYFGPGTRLLVL.

This chain's CDR3 is CASRRRFEGEQYF. CDR3 nucleotide sequence: TGTGCCAGCAGGCGACGGTTCGAGGGAGAGCAGTACTTC. The chain carries TRBV6-5 and TRBJ2-7, with a possible D match to TRBD2 (5 bases). The length of the CDR3 is 13 residues. Germline V gene lookup returns CDR1 MNHEY and CDR2 SVGAGI. The ends were cut back, 6 bases at V and 7 bases at J, with 16 bases in the middle.

V is TRBV7-6 and J is TRBJ2-2; TRBD1 aligns across 8 bases. The CDR3 is 15 residues long. Per germline, CDR1 SGHVS and CDR2 FNYEAQ. V was clipped by 5 bases and J by 5 bases; unmatched bases: 7. CDR3 sequence (DNA): TGTGCCAGCAGCATTAGACAGGGGCGGACCGGGGAGCTGTTTTTT. It codes for CASSIRQGRTGELFF.

This clone showed up just once. The chain recombines TRBV5-1 with TRBJ2-7; the match to TRBD2 covers 10 bases. Germline trimming cut 0 bases from V and 3 bases from J; bases unmatched to any gene: 3. The CDR3 consists of 15 residues. Per germline, CDR1 SGHRS and CDR2 YFSETQ. The CDR3 DNA is TGCGCCAGCAGCTTGGGGACTAGCGGAAACTACGAGCAGTACTTC. Encoded protein: CASSLGTSGNYEQYF.

A few counts support this clone. This chain connects TRBV7-9 to TRBJ2-1; 10 bases line up with TRBD2. The CDR3 runs 15 residues. The ends lost 3 bases at V and 7 bases at J; junction bases unmatched: 6. Germline V gene data show CDR1 as SEHNR and CDR2 as FQNEAQ (reference sequence). Here the CDR3 reads CASSLGSGGQNEQFF. The CDR3 region has the DNA TGTGCCAGCAGCTTGGGTAGCGGGGGGCAAAATGAGCAGTTCTTC.

V is TRBV3-1 (or the pseudogene TRBV3-2) and J is TRBJ2-5; weak D call: TRBD2 (5 bases). Deletions cut 2 bases from V and 2 bases from J, with 9 bases between. The germline V gene has CDR1 LGHDT and CDR2 YNNKEL (reference sequence). The CDR3 has 14 amino acids. The CDR3 protein is CASSQQGLQETQYF. CDR3 DNA sequence: TGTGCCAGCAGCCAACAAGGACTTCAAGAGACCCAGTACTTC.

This clone appeared a single time. The V and J genes are TRBV20-1 and TRBJ2-7, with D tentatively TRBD2 (5 bases). This CDR3 is built from 12 residues. The germline V gene has CDR1 DFQATT and CDR2 SNEGSKA (reference sequence). The V end was cut by 3 bases, the J end by 3 bases, with 9 bases between. Here the CDR3 reads CSASESGYEQYF. In DNA form, the CDR3 reads TGCAGTGCTAGTGAAAGCGGCTACGAGCAGTACTTC.

This chain connects TRBV10-3 to TRBJ1-2; 10 bases map to TRBD1. The J segment lost 8 bases and the V segment lost 5 bases, leaving 11 bases of the junction unmatched. Germline V gene sequence: CDR1 ENHRY, CDR2 SYGVKD. This CDR3 has 15 residues. CDR3 in DNA: TGTGCCATCAGTTCAGCGGCCAGGGGACAGGGGGGCTACACCTTC. Encoded protein: CAISSAARGQGGYTF.

The chain links TRBV30 to TRBJ1-6; 7 bases are a match to TRBD1. The V gene's germline CDR1 is GTSNPN and CDR2 SVGIG (reference sequence). V was pared by 5 bases and J by 7 bases, with 5 bases of the junction left unmatched. This CDR3 has 13 residues. CDR3 nucleotides: TGTGCCTGGCATGACAGGGAGAATTCACCCCTCCACTTT. Protein product: CAWHDRENSPLHF. Full variable domain (remainder filled in from reference TRBV30 and TRBJ1-6): SQTIHQWPATLVQPVGSPLSLECTVEGTSNPNLYWYRQAAGRGLQLLFYSVGIGQISSEVPQNLSASRPQDRQFILSSKKLLLSDSGFYLCAWHDRENSPLHFGNGTRLTVT.

The chain links TRBV5-1 to TRBJ1-5, with 7 nucleotides matching TRBD1. V shed 2 bases and J 4 bases; nucleotides not matched to a gene: 3. The germline CDR1 and CDR2 sequences are SGHRS and YFSETQ. CDR3 length: 14 amino acids. The CDR3 coding sequence is TGCGCCAGCAGCTTAGAGACAGGGAATCAGCCCCAGCATTTT. It is translated as CASSLETGNQPQHF.

In its sample, this clone was seen a few times. This chain connects TRBV18 to TRBJ1-6; D is possibly TRBD1 (6 bases). The V end was cut by 4 bases, the J end by 6 bases, with 16 bases between. This CDR3 contains 16 residues. Per the germline V gene, CDR1 is KGHSH and CDR2 is LQKENI. Here the CDR3 DNA reads TGTGCCAGCTCACAGTCCCCGGGGGGCTCTAATTCACCCCTCCACTTT. Its protein product is CASSQSPGGSNSPLHF.

This sequence joins TRBV2 and TRBJ1-2; possible D gene TRBD1, 6 bases. The germline V and J ends were trimmed by 2 bases and 6 bases, with 13 bases remaining between them. This CDR3 contains 14 residues. CDR1 is SNHLY, CDR2 FYNNEI, per germline. Here the CDR3 DNA reads TGTGCCAGCAGTGAATTACCAGGGGCCCATGGCTACACCTTC. It translates to CASSELPGAHGYTF.

The gene calls are TRBV11-2 and TRBJ1-1; 7 nucleotides line up with TRBD1. The junction had 9 bases not matched to a gene; V was cut back by 7 bases and J by 7 bases. CDR1 and CDR2 (germline): SGHAT, FQNNGV. The CDR3 has 13 residues. The CDR3, as DNA: TGTGCCAGCAAACCCCCAGGGGGGCTTGAAGCTTTCTTT. Its protein is CASKPPGGLEAFF.

This clone was seen only a few times. The chain links TRBV28 to TRBJ2-6, with a tentative D call TRBD2 (6 bases). The CDR3 runs to 14 residues. Trimming left V 8 bases short and J 2 bases short, with 10 bases between. Germline assignment: CDR1 MDHEN and CDR2 SYDVKM. The CDR3 nucleotides read TGTGCCAGCGGGGGGTCCCCTGGGGCCAACGTCCTGACTTTC. Encoded protein: CASGGSPGANVLTF.

V and J are TRBV9 and TRBJ2-7; a weak D match, TRBD2 (6 bases). In germline, CDR1 is SGDLS, CDR2 YYNGEE. The CDR3 extends over 14 amino acids. V was clipped by 4 bases and J by 6 bases, with 17 bases between them. The CDR3 loop reads CASSPGTGSIEQYF. DNA for the CDR3: TGTGCCAGCAGCCCCGGGACTGGGAGCATCGAGCAGTACTTC.

This sequence joins TRBV7-6 and TRBJ2-3; 11 positions match TRBD2. CDR3 length equals 16 residues. V was clipped by 5 bases and J by 6 bases; unmatched bases: 10. Germline CDR1 SGHVS, CDR2 FNYEAQ. The CDR3 region is CASSQRATSGKDTQYF. The CDR3 nucleotides read TGTGCCAGCAGCCAGCGAGCGACTAGCGGGAAGGATACGCAGTATTTT.

The chain recombines TRBV28 with TRBJ1-5; D perhaps matches TRBD1 (5 bases). The CDR3 covers 15 residues. V lost 1 base to trimming and J lost 5 bases, with 12 bases between them. Germline-derived CDR1 and CDR2 are MDHEN and SYDVKM. The CDR3 here is CASSLSPGPDQPQHF. As DNA, the CDR3 is TGTGCCAGCAGTTTATCCCCAGGGCCCGATCAGCCCCAGCATTTT. Based on the CDR3 plus reference TRBV28 and TRBJ1-5, the full variable domain is DVKVTQSSRYLVKRTGEKVFLECVQDMDHENMFWYRQDPGLGLRLIYFSYDVKMKEKGDIPEGYSVSREKKERFSLILESASTNQTSMYLCASSLSPGPDQPQHFGDGTRLSIL.

The chain recombines TRBV5-6 with TRBJ1-1; 9 positions match TRBD1. The CDR3 totals 14 residues. Per the germline V gene, CDR1 is SGHDT and CDR2 is YYEEEE. J was trimmed by 5 bases and V by 4 bases; bases with no gene match: 6. CDR3 amino acids: CASSGTGGWTEAFF. The DNA for the CDR3 is TGTGCCAGCAGCGGAACAGGGGGCTGGACTGAAGCTTTCTTT.

This rearrangement joins TRBV11-2 to TRBJ2-3, with no clear D. This CDR3 spans 14 amino acids. Germline V lookup: CDR1 SGHAT, CDR2 FQNNGV. Trimming stripped 5 bases from V and 1 base from J, with 10 bases between. CDR3 sequence: CASSLTPGTDTQYF. CDR3 nucleotide sequence: TGTGCCAGCAGCCTAACTCCTGGCACAGATACGCAGTATTTT.

This clone was detected a few times. The germline gene is not matched at one end of the junction; a read error may be the cause. The chain has TRBV11-3 and TRBJ1-1; 9 bases align to TRBD1. The CDR3 is 16 amino acids. Germline assignment: CDR1 SGHNT and CDR2 YENEEA. The CDR3 spells CASSSLSGTGNAEAFF. The CDR3 DNA reads TGTGCCAGCAGCTCCCTTTCCGGGACAGGGAACGCTGAAGCTTTCTTT.